This TCR beta chain was identified during a study of T cell responses to AZD1222 COVID-19 vaccine. CDR1 and CDR2 (germline): MNHEY, SVGAGI. The V gene end was trimmed by 0 bases and the J gene end by 7 bases; junction bases not matched to a gene: 3. The CDR3 has 15 residues. Some second doses came at about 4 weeks and others at about 12 weeks; these were pooled. Clones were read by immunoSEQ multiplex PCR, and TCRdb kept only the in-frame ones, dropping some. The sample records some 190,000 clones, roughly nine tenths being singletons. Whole-study findings and limits: Repertoires were obtained only post-peak T cell response. CD4 TCRs associated with vaccination spanned spike, dominating at 160-218 and 743-854. The donor group comprised mostly white British people and more females; the analysis possibly underestimated clonal diversity.

This clone was recorded only once. As yet, its antigen is unknown. The chain couples TRBV6-5 to TRBJ2-1; 10 bases line up with TRBD1. Sequencing used peripheral blood, obtained 28 days after the second AZD1222 dose. This receptor was obtained from an adult who received the AZD1222 COVID-19 vaccine. The CDR3 here is CASSYSWTGGNEQFF. The CDR3 DNA reads as TGTGCCAGCAGTTACTCATGGACAGGGGGGAATGAGCAGTTCTTC.